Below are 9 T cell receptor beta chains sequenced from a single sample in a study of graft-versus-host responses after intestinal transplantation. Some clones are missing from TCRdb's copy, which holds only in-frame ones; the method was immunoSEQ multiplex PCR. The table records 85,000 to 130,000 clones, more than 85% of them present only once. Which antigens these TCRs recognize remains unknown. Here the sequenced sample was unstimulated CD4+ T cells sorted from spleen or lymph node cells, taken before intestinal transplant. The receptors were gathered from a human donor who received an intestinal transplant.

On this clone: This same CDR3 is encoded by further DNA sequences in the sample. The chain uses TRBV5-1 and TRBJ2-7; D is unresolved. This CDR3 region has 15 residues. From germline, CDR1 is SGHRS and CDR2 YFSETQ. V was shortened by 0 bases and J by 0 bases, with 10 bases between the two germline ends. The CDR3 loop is CASSLVPGSSYEQYF. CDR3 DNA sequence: TGCGCCAGCAGCTTGGTACCGGGCAGCTCCTACGAGCAGTACTTC.

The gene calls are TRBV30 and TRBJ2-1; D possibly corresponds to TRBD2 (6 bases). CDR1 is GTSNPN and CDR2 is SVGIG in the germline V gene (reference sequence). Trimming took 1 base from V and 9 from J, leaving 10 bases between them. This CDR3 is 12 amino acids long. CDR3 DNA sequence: TGTGCCTGGAGTGGAGCCGGGAGTGAGCAGTTCTTC. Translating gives CAWSGAGSEQFF.

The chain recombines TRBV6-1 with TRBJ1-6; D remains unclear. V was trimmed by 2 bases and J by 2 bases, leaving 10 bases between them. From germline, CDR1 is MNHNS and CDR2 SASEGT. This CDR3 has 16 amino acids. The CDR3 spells CASSEMGGTYNSPLHF. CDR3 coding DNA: TGTGCCAGCAGTGAAATGGGTGGGACCTATAATTCACCCCTCCACTTT.

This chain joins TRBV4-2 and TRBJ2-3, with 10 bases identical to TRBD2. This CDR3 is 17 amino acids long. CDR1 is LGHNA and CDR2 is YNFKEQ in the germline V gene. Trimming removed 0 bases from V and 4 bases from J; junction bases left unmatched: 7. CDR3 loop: CASSQDPAGGSSDTQYF. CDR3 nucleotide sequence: TGTGCCAGCAGCCAAGATCCAGCGGGAGGGAGCTCAGATACGCAGTATTTT.

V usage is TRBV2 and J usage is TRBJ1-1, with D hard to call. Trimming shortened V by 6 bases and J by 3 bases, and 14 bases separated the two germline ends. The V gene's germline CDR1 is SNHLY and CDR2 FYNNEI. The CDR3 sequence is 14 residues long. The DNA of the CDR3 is TGTGCCAGCAGCGTAACACTTTTATACACTGAAGCTTTCTTT. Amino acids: CASSVTLLYTEAFF.

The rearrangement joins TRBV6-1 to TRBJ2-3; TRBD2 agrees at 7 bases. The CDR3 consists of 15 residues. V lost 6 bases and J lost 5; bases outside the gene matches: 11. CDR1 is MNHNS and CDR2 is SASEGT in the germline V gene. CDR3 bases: TGTGCCAGCAGCCCCCCTGCGGGAGCGGGAGATACGCAGTATTTT. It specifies CASSPPAGAGDTQYF.

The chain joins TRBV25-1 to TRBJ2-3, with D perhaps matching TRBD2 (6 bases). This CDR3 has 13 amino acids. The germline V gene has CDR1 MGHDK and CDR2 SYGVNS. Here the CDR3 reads CVRWGVSTDTQYF. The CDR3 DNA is TGTGTTAGGTGGGGGGTCAGCACAGATACGCAGTATTTT.

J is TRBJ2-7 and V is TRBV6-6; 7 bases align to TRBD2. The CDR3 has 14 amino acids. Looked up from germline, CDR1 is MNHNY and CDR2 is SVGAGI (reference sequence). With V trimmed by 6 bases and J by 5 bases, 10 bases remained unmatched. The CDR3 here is CASSSLTSLHEQYF. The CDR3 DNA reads TGTGCCAGCAGCTCACTGACTAGCCTCCACGAGCAGTACTTC.

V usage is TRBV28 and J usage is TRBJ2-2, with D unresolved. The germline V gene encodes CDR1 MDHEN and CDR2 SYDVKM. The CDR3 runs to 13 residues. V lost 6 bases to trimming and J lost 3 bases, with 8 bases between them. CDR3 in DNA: TGTGCCAGCAGAACCTGGGACACCGGGGAGCTGTTTTTT. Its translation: CASRTWDTGELFF. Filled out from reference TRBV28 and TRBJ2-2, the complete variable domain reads DVKVTQSSRYLVKRTGEKVFLECVQDMDHENMFWYRQDPGLGLRLIYFSYDVKMKEKGDIPEGYSVSREKKERFSLILESASTNQTSMYLCASRTWDTGELFFGEGSRLTVL.